One sample yielded the 30 T cell receptor beta chains listed below, sequenced in a study of T-cell reconstitution after alpha-beta-depleted transplantation in children. It was with unique molecular identifiers that the TCRbeta library was prepared. TCRdb used MiXCR to reprocess the PCR reads, holding one entry per CDR3 protein. The profile covers 140,000 or so distinct CDR3 sequences, with roughly 8.8% appearing a single time and 15% to 20% taken by the ten largest. The sequencing here drew on PBMCs, mostly from graft donor cells, taken 180 days after TCRalphabeta/CD19-depleted stem cell transplant. These receptors originate from a female patient between 2 and 10 years old who had a stem cell transplant for congenital amegakaryocytic thrombocytopenia, so the T cells may come from the graft donor.

This clonotype was recorded at least ten times. The rearrangement joins TRBV5-1 to TRBJ1-1; the D is unclear. The CDR3 runs 14 residues. Trimming pared 2 bases from V and 5 bases from J, leaving 13 bases between. Germline V lookup: CDR1 SGHRS, CDR2 YFSETQ. DNA of the CDR3: TGCGCCAGCAGCTTTTATGTAGGGCGGACTGAAGCTTTCTTT. Its protein is CASSFYVGRTEAFF. Combining the CDR3 with reference TRBV5-1 and TRBJ1-1 gives the whole variable domain KAGVTQTPRYLIKTRGQQVTLSCSPISGHRSVSWYQQTPGQGLQFLFEYFSETQRNKGNFPGRFSGRQFSNSRSEMNVSTLELGDSALYLCASSFYVGRTEAFFGQGTRLTVV.

The chain carries TRBV24-1 and TRBJ2-1; TRBD2 aligns across 7 bases. The V gene's germline CDR1 is KGHDR and CDR2 SFDVKD. This CDR3 comprises 16 residues. J lost 2 bases, V lost 3 bases, and 6 bases had no gene match. In DNA, the CDR3 is TGTGCCACCAGTGATGGGGGGGGGGTTCCCTACAATGAGCAGTTCTTC. This codes for CATSDGGGVPYNEQFF.

This clonotype has at least ten counts. V gene TRBV28 combines with J gene TRBJ2-1, with TRBD2 matching over 13 bases. There are 15 residues in the CDR3. Per the germline V gene, CDR1 is MDHEN and CDR2 is SYDVKM. V lost 8 bases to trimming and J lost 7 bases; unmatched junction nucleotides: 8. CDR3 DNA: TGTGCCAGCGGGAAAGGACTAGCGGGAGCGAATGAGCAGTTCTTC. Protein product: CASGKGLAGANEQFF. Variable domain in full (rest from reference TRBV28 and TRBJ2-1): DVKVTQSSRYLVKRTGEKVFLECVQDMDHENMFWYRQDPGLGLRLIYFSYDVKMKEKGDIPEGYSVSREKKERFSLILESASTNQTSMYLCASGKGLAGANEQFFGPGTRLTVL.

This clonotype was counted ten times or more. The chain couples TRBV30 to TRBJ1-6; D remains ambiguous. The length of the CDR3 is 17 residues. V lost 0 bases, J lost 8 bases, and 20 bases lay in between. The germline gives CDR1 GTSNPN, CDR2 SVGIG (reference sequence). Written as DNA, the CDR3 is TGTGCCTGGAGTGTATGGAGGACTCGTCAAAAAGATTCACCCCTCCACTTT. Protein: CAWSVWRTRQKDSPLHF.

This clonotype was observed a few times. V is TRBV4-1 and J is TRBJ2-7; D not resolved. Trimming cost V 2 bases and J 4 bases, with 15 bases left between them. The V gene's germline CDR1 is MGHRA and CDR2 YSYEKL. The CDR3 is 15 amino acids. The CDR3: CASSQLLQAVYEQYF. As DNA, the CDR3 is TGCGCCAGCAGCCAACTGCTCCAGGCTGTTTACGAGCAGTACTTC.

This clonotype was seen repeatedly, ten times or more. The J gene is TRBJ2-3, the V gene TRBV5-1; 10 bases agree with TRBD2. This CDR3 is 16 amino acids long. V shed 4 bases, J shed 1 base, and the junction held 6 bases outside the gene matches. Per the germline V gene, CDR1 is SGHRS and CDR2 is YFSETQ. In DNA, the CDR3 is TGCGCCAGCAGCCCGATCCTAGCGGGAGGCACAGATACGCAGTATTTT. Residues: CASSPILAGGTDTQYF. Combining the CDR3 with reference TRBV5-1 and TRBJ2-3 gives the whole variable domain KAGVTQTPRYLIKTRGQQVTLSCSPISGHRSVSWYQQTPGQGLQFLFEYFSETQRNKGNFPGRFSGRQFSNSRSEMNVSTLELGDSALYLCASSPILAGGTDTQYFGPGTRLTVL.

This clonotype has ten or more counts. The V and J genes are TRBV5-1 and TRBJ1-2; D call uncertain. Germline CDR1 SGHRS, CDR2 YFSETQ. The V gene lost 0 bases and the J gene lost 2 bases, with 11 bases spanning the gap. This CDR3 spans 15 amino acids. CDR3 in amino acids: CASSLGRAENYGYTF. Written as DNA, the CDR3 is TGCGCCAGCAGCTTGGGTAGGGCCGAAAACTATGGCTACACCTTC.

This clonotype was counted ten times or more. The chain couples TRBV5-1 to TRBJ1-1; D is ambiguous. This CDR3 region has 12 residues. Germline V CDR1 and CDR2: SGHRS, YFSETQ. V was clipped by 1 base and J by 1 base, with 2 bases between them. CDR3 residues: CASSLPNTEAFF. The CDR3 nucleotides read TGCGCCAGCAGCTTGCCGAACACTGAAGCTTTCTTT.

This clonotype was detected ten times or more. The genes are TRBV29-1 and TRBJ2-3, with TRBD2 identical over 7 bases. The CDR3 spans 13 residues. J lost 7 bases, V lost 7 bases, and 11 bases had no gene match. Germline V gene data show CDR1 as SQVTM and CDR2 as ANQGSEA. CDR3 sequence reads: CSALGGERYTQYF. CDR3 sequence (DNA): TGCAGCGCCCTGGGGGGGGAGCGATATACGCAGTATTTT.

This clonotype appeared many times. The J gene is TRBJ1-5, the V gene TRBV12-5; TRBD1 might be the D (5 bases). Germline lookup yields CDR1 LGHNT and CDR2 FRNRAP. The V and J ends lost 2 bases and 1 base respectively, with 12 bases between them. This CDR3 has 16 amino acids. The DNA for the CDR3 is TGTGCTAGTGGTTTGAGCACGGGGGGGAGCAATCAGCCCCAGCATTTT. Translated: CASGLSTGGSNQPQHF.

Points on this clonotype: Given a much more abundant clone one base away, this may be a read error. V gene TRBV29-1 combines with J gene TRBJ2-3; possibly TRBD2 for D (5 bases). The CDR3 has 16 residues. V was cut by 3 bases and J by 3 bases, with 19 bases left in between. Germline V gene lookup returns CDR1 SQVTM and CDR2 ANQGSEA. CDR3: CSVEGSMGEGTDTQYF. In DNA, the CDR3 is TGCAGCGTTGAGGGTTCAATGGGAGAAGGGACAGATACGCAGTATTTT.

Worth noting for this clonotype: Given a much more abundant clone one base away, this may be a read error. J is TRBJ2-1 and V is TRBV24-1; 13 bases are a match to TRBD2. The germline V gene has CDR1 KGHDR and CDR2 SFDVKD. The CDR3 length is 17 residues. Trimming took 4 bases from V and 2 from J; bases not matched to a gene: 4. CDR3: CATSDRTSGGPYNEQFF. CDR3 sequence (DNA): TGTGCCACCAGTGACCGGACTAGCGGGGGACCCTACAATGAGCAGTTCTTC.

The table lists this clonotype with a few counts. The chain has TRBV12-3 or TRBV12-4 and TRBJ2-7; 8 bases fit TRBD1. CDR3 size: 14 residues. Trimming removed 5 bases from V and 3 bases from J; junction bases left unmatched: 6. CDR3 sequence reads: CASSVDRDRYEQYF. CDR3 nucleotide sequence: TGTGCCAGCAGTGTGGACAGGGATCGCTACGAGCAGTACTTC.

This clonotype was recorded at least ten times. The rearrangement links TRBV15 to TRBJ2-5; 9 bases line up with TRBD2. Trimming removed 0 bases from V and 5 bases from J; junction bases left unmatched: 16. The V gene's germline CDR1 is LNHNV and CDR2 YYDKDF (reference sequence). The CDR3 runs 19 residues. This CDR3 is CATSRDLPGLSGSGETQYF. The CDR3 region has the DNA TGTGCCACCAGCAGAGATCTTCCGGGGCTTAGCGGGAGCGGGGAGACCCAGTACTTC.

The chain has TRBV7-9 and TRBJ2-7; D is unclear. Per germline, CDR1 SEHNR and CDR2 FQNEAQ (reference sequence). V was trimmed by 10 bases and J by 2 bases, leaving 15 bases between them. There are 13 residues in the CDR3. The CDR3 here is CAMGYVIPYEQYF. CDR3 DNA sequence: TGTGCCATGGGCTACGTGATCCCCTACGAGCAGTACTTC.

This clonotype occurred many times. The gene calls are TRBV10-2 and TRBJ2-7; no clear D. V lost 6 bases to trimming and J lost 3 bases, with 15 bases between them. CDR3 length equals 14 residues. Looked up from germline, CDR1 is WSHSY and CDR2 is SAAADI. The DNA for the CDR3 is TGCGCCAGCAGAGCCCCCTCGTTGGTCTACGAGCAGTACTTC. It is translated as CASRAPSLVYEQYF.

This clonotype was seen many times. The chain joins TRBV27 to TRBJ2-1; D remains ambiguous. Looked up from germline, CDR1 is MNHEY and CDR2 is SMNVEV (reference sequence). CDR3 length: 14 amino acids. V dropped 5 bases and J dropped 6 bases, with 14 bases sitting between them. The CDR3 DNA reads as TGTGCCAGCAGTCAATGGGTTGGTAGCAATGAGCAGTTCTTC. Protein product: CASSQWVGSNEQFF.

This clonotype was observed a few times. CDR3 in DNA: TGCGCCAGCAGCCAAGACGGGACAGGGTTTAACAGCAATCAGCCCCAGCATTTT. Protein: CASSQDGTGFNSNQPQHF. The chain has TRBV4-1 and TRBJ1-5; 9 positions match TRBD1. The ends lost 0 bases at V and 1 base at J; junction bases unmatched: 7. Germline CDR1 reads MGHRA; CDR2 reads YSYEKL. The CDR3 has 18 amino acids.

This clonotype appeared a few times. This sequence joins TRBV27 and TRBJ1-1; possible D gene TRBD1, 5 bases. Germline CDR1 is MNHEY and CDR2 is SMNVEV (reference sequence). The CDR3 is 15 amino acids. The germline V and J ends were trimmed by 1 base and 11 bases, with 20 bases remaining between them. The CDR3 nucleotides read TGTGCCAGCAGTTTATATTTCCGCAGGGTTGGCGATGCTTTCTTT. Translating gives CASSLYFRRVGDAFF.

In its sample, this clonotype was seen a few times. This chain links TRBV6-5 with TRBJ1-2, with D unresolved. The CDR3 has 11 amino acids. Trimming removed 6 bases from V and 10 bases from J, with 12 bases in between. Germline V gene lookup returns CDR1 MNHEY and CDR2 SVGAGI. The CDR3 region has the DNA TGTGCCAGCAGAACTACGACACACTACACCTTC. This translates into CASRTTTHYTF.

This clonotype was observed many times. The CDR3 region has the DNA TGTGCCAGCAGCTTAACAGGGGGAGATACGCAGTATTTT. It encodes CASSLTGGDTQYF. This chain links TRBV7-2 with TRBJ2-3, with TRBD1 matching 8 bases. Germline V gives CDR1 SGHTA, CDR2 FQGNSA. CDR3 length: 13 residues. With V trimmed by 2 bases and J by 5 bases, 0 bases remained unmatched.

The gene calls are TRBV4-1 and TRBJ2-2; weak D call: TRBD2 (5 bases). The V and J ends lost 1 base and 4 bases respectively, with 16 bases between them. The CDR3 runs 17 residues. Germline V gene sequence: CDR1 MGHRA, CDR2 YSYEKL. The CDR3 DNA is TGCGCCAGCAGCCAAGCCAATTTAATCGGGGTCACCGGGGAGCTGTTTTTT. It translates to CASSQANLIGVTGELFF.

This clonotype has only a few counts. V is TRBV6-5 and J is TRBJ2-3; D not resolved. The V end lost 0 bases, the J end lost 0 bases, and 4 bases lay between the germline ends. The CDR3 sequence is 14 residues long. Germline V gene lookup returns CDR1 MNHEY and CDR2 SVGAGI. The CDR3 nucleotides are TGTGCCAGCAGTTACTCCGAGAGCACAGATACGCAGTATTTT. It translates to CASSYSESTDTQYF.

Turning to this clonotype: An end of the junction differs from the germline gene, which may be a read error. J is TRBJ1-1 and V is TRBV20-1, with D unclear. The CDR3 is 15 residues long. Germline CDR1 DFQATT, CDR2 SNEGSKA (reference sequence). CDR3 DNA: TGCAGTGCTAGAGATAATCTCTGGCGGAACACTGAAGCTTTCTTC. This codes for CSARDNLWRNTEAFF.

This clonotype was counted at least ten times. The CDR3 loop reads CSARDVAGGSYEQYF. CDR3 nucleotides: TGCAGTGCTAGAGATGTGGCGGGGGGCTCCTACGAGCAGTACTTC. V usage is TRBV20-1 and J usage is TRBJ2-7, with TRBD2 matching 8 bases. Germline loops: CDR1 DFQATT, CDR2 SNEGSKA (reference sequence). The CDR3 sequence is 15 residues long. V was clipped by 0 bases and J by 0 bases; unmatched bases: 4.

This clonotype was observed at least ten times. The chain carries TRBV7-8 and TRBJ1-1, with 12 bases lining up with TRBD1. CDR1 is SGHVS, CDR2 FQNEAQ, per germline. Losses at the gene ends were 5 bases for V and 9 bases for J; bases not matched to a gene: 4. CDR3 length: 13 amino acids. The DNA of the CDR3 is TGTGCCAGCAGCCCGGGACAGGGGGCGAAAGCTTTCTTT. Translation gives CASSPGQGAKAFF. Combining the CDR3 with reference TRBV7-8 and TRBJ1-1 gives the whole variable domain GAGVSQSPRYKVAKRGQDVALRCDPISGHVSLFWYQQALGQGPEFLTYFQNEAQLDKSGLPSDRFFAERPEGSVSTLKIQRTQQEDSAVYLCASSPGQGAKAFFGQGTRLTVV.

The sample holds many counts of this clonotype. The chain employs TRBV5-4 and TRBJ2-1; tentative D call: TRBD2 (5 bases). V lost 0 bases, J lost 4 bases, and 14 bases lay in between. In germline, CDR1 is SGHNT, CDR2 YYREEE (reference sequence). This CDR3 is built from 16 residues. The DNA of the CDR3 is TGTGCCAGCAGCTTGGGCCCGGGAATTCAGTACAATGAGCAGTTCTTC. This gives the protein CASSLGPGIQYNEQFF.

This clonotype was seen only a few times. Since a much larger clone is just one base distant, this may be a read error. A read error is likely, as this CDR3 ends without the conserved phenylalanine or tryptophan. The rearrangement uses TRBV20-1 and TRBJ2-7, with 10 bases that match TRBD1. This CDR3 contains 15 residues. The J segment lost 6 bases and the V segment lost 6 bases, leaving 14 bases of the junction unmatched. The germline V gene encodes CDR1 DFQATT and CDR2 SNEGSKA (reference sequence). DNA for the CDR3: TGCAGTGCGTGGGGACAGGGGACTTCTTGGGTCGAGCAGTACTGC. Its translation is CSAWGQGTSWVEQYC.

This clonotype was seen many times. The chain recombines TRBV5-6 with TRBJ2-7; 7 nucleotides line up with TRBD1. The CDR3 is 16 residues long. Germline assignment: CDR1 SGHDT and CDR2 YYEEEE. Trimming cost V 4 bases and J 1 base; bases outside gene matches: 11. CDR3 loop: CASSRERWDSSYEQYF. DNA for the CDR3: TGTGCCAGCAGCCGCGAACGCTGGGACAGTTCCTACGAGCAGTACTTC.

The rearrangement joins TRBV5-1 to TRBJ1-2; tentatively, D is TRBD1 (5 bases). V was pared by 6 bases and J by 4 bases, with 13 bases between. CDR1 is SGHRS and CDR2 is YFSETQ in the germline V gene. The CDR3 runs to 13 residues. CDR3 bases: TGCGCCAGCAACGAGATTGGGGGCTATGGCTACACCTTC. The encoded protein is CASNEIGGYGYTF.